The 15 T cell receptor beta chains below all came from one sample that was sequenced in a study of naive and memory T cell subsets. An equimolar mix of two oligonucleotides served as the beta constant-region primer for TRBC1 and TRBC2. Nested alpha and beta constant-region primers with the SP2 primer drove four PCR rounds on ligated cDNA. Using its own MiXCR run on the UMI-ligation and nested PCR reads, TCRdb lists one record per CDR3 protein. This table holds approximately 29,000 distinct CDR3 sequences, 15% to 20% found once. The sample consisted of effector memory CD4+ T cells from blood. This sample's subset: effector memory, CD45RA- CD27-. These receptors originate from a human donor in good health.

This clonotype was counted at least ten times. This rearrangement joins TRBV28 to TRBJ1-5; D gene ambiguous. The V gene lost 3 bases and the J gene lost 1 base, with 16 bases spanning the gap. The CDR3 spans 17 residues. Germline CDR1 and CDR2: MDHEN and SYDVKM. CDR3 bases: TGTGCCAGCAGTTTGGAAGGGAAAGGGTTGAGCAATCAGCCCCAGCATTTT. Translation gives CASSLEGKGLSNQPQHF.

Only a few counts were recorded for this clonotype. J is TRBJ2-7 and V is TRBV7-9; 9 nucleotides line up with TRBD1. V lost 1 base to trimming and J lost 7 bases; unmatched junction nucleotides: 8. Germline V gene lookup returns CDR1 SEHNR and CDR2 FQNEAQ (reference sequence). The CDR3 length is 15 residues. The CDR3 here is CASSLGTGEGGEQYF. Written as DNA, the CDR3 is TGTGCCAGCAGCTTAGGGACAGGGGAAGGGGGTGAGCAGTACTTC.

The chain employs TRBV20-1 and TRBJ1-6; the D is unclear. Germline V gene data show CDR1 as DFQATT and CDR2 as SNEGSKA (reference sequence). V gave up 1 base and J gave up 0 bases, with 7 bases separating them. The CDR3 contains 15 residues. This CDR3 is CSARGRASYNSPLHF. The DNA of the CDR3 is TGCAGTGCTAGAGGGCGGGCCTCCTATAATTCACCCCTCCACTTT.

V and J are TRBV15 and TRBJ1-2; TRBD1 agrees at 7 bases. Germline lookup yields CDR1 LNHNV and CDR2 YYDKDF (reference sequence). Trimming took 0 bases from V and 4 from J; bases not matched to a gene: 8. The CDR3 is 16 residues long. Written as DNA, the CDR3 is TGTGCCACCAGCAGAGATTTAACAGAGGGGGCCTATGGCTACACCTTC. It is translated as CATSRDLTEGAYGYTF.

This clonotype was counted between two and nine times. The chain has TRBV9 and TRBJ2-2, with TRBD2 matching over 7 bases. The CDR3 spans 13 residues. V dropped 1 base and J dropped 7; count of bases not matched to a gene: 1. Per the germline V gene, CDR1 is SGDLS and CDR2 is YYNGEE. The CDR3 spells CASSVSGVGELFF. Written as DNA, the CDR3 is TGTGCCAGCAGCGTAAGCGGGGTCGGGGAGCTGTTTTTT.

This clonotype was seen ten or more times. CDR3 protein: CASRAPGQGAQKPQHF. The CDR3 nucleotides read TGTGCCAGCAGAGCCCCGGGACAGGGGGCCCAAAAGCCCCAGCATTTT. The chain uses TRBV6-2 or TRBV6-3 and TRBJ1-5, with 12 bases lining up with TRBD1. J was trimmed by 8 bases and V by 6 bases; bases with no gene match: 11. The CDR3 consists of 16 residues. Germline-derived CDR1 and CDR2 are MNHEY and SVGEGT.

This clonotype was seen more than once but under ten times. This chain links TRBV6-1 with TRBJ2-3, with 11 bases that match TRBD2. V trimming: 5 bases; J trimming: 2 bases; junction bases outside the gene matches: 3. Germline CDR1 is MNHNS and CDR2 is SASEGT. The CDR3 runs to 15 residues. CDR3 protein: CASSRLAGSTDTQYF. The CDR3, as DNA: TGTGCCAGCAGTAGACTAGCGGGGTCCACAGATACGCAGTATTTT.

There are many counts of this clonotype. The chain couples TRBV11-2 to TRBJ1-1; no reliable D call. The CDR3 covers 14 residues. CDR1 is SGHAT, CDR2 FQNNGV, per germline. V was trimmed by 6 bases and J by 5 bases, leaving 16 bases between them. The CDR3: CASRTRAGKTEAFF. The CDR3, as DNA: TGTGCCAGCAGAACCCGGGCAGGCAAAACTGAAGCTTTCTTT. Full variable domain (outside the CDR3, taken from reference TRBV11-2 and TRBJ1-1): EAGVAQSPRYKIIEKRQSVAFWCNPISGHATLYWYQQILGQGPKLLIQFQNNGVVDDSQLPKDRFSAERLKGVDSTLKIQPAKLEDSAVYLCASRTRAGKTEAFFGQGTRLTVV.

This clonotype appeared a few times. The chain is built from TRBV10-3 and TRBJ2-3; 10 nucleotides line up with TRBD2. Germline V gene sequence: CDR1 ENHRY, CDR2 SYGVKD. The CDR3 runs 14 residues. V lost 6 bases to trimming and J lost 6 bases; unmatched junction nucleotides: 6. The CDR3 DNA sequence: TGTGCCATCAGGCAGCGGGAGGGCCTGGATACGCAGTATTTT. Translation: CAIRQREGLDTQYF.

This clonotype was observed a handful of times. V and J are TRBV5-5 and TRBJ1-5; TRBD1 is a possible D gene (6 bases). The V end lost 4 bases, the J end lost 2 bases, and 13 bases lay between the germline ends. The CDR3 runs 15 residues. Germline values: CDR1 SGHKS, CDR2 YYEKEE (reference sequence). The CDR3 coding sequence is TGTGCCAGCAGCAGAGAACAGGGCCGCAATCAGCCCCAGCATTTT. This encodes CASSREQGRNQPQHF.

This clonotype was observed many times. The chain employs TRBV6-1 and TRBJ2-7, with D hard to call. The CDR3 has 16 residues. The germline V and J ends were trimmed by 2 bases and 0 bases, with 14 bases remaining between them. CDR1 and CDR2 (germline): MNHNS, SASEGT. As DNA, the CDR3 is TGTGCCAGCAGTGAACTAGGTACGGGTTTCTCCTACGAGCAGTACTTC. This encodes CASSELGTGFSYEQYF.

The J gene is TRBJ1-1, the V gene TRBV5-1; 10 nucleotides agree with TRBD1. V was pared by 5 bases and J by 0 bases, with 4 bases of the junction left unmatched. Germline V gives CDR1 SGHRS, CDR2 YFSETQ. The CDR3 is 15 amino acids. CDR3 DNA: TGCGCCAGCAGGGACAGGGGGTTTATGAACACTGAAGCTTTCTTT. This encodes CASRDRGFMNTEAFF.

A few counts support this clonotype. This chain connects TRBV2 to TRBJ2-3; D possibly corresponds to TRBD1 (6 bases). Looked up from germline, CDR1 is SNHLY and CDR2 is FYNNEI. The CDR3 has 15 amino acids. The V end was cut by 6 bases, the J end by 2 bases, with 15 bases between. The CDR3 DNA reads TGTGCCAGCAGGGTCGCAGGGGCCCCCACAGATACGCAGTATTTT. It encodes CASRVAGAPTDTQYF.

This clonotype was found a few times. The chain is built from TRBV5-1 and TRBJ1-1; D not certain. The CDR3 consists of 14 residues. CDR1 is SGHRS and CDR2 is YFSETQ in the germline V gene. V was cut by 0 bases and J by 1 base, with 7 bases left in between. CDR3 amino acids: CASSLVTGNTEAFF. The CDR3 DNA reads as TGCGCCAGCAGCTTGGTTACGGGGAACACTGAAGCTTTCTTT.

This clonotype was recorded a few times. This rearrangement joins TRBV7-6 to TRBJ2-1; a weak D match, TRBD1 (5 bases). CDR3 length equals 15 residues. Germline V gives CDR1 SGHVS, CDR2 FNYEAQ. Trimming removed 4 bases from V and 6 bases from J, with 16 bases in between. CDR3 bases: TGTGCCAGCAGCTATGGGGCTAGTCGATTCAATGAGCAGTTCTTC. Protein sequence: CASSYGASRFNEQFF.